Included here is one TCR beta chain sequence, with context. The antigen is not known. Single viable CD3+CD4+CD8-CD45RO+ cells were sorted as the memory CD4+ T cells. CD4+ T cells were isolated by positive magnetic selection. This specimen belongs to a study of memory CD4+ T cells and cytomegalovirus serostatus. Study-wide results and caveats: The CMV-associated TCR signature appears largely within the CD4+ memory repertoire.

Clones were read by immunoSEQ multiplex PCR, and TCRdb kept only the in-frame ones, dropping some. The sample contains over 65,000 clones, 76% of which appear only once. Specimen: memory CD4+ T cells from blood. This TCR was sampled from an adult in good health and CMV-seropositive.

CDR3 residues: CASSSDRGGPSTDTQYF. CDR3 sequence (DNA): TGTGCCAGCAGCTCGGACAGGGGAGGGCCTAGCACAGATACGCAGTATTTT. The rearrangement uses TRBV7-9 and TRBJ2-3; 9 nucleotides match TRBD1. The CDR3 extends over 17 amino acids. Trimming removed 4 bases from V and 0 bases from J; junction bases left unmatched: 8. Germline V CDR1 and CDR2: SEHNR, FQNEAQ (reference sequence).